This TCR beta chain was recovered during a study of post-analysis software for immune sequencing data. Study results and caveats: Several TRBV segments were more frequent in patients than controls; TRBV5-6, TRBV5-1 and TRBV20-1 belonged to this group.

Details on this clonotype: Its antigen is not known. Its ends do not fully match the called genes, so a read error is possible.

This CDR3 comprises 17 residues. CDR1 and CDR2 (germline): DFQATT, SNEGSKA (reference sequence). Tagging with unique molecular identifiers was a feature of the TCR beta cDNA libraries. TCRdb redid the calling of the PCR reads with MiXCR, one entry per CDR3 protein. The sample yields about 540,000 distinct CDR3 sequences, roughly 34% seen once. The TCR was taken from a girl younger than 18 with multiple sclerosis. V usage is TRBV20-1 and J usage is TRBJ2-1, with D perhaps assigned TRBD1 or TRBD2 (6 bases each). Matching the DNA end better, TRBJ2-7 makes the J call doubtful. The sequenced sample was blood. The DNA of the CDR3 is TGCAGTACTAGAGACCCGGGGGCCCCTTCGTCTTACAATGAGCAGTACTTC. Residues: CSTRDPGAPSSYNEQYF.